Listed here are 14 T cell receptor beta chains from one sample, sequenced in a study of identical twins. Via MiXCR, TCRdb re-called the 5' RACE reads, giving one row per CDR3 protein. The sample has 400,000 to 550,000 distinct CDR3 sequences, around 24% seen once. In addition, the sample was reused for a study of T cells expressing NK-cell markers.

Sequenced: CD4+ T cells sorted from blood. These receptors originate from a woman under 30 in good health.

The chain recombines TRBV7-9 with TRBJ2-3; possibly TRBD1 for D (6 bases). This CDR3 has 14 amino acids. V was pared by 5 bases and J by 6 bases, with 15 bases between. Germline CDR1 is SEHNR and CDR2 is FQNEAQ (reference sequence). The CDR3 sequence is CASSLAGERDTQYF. CDR3 nucleotides: TGTGCCAGCAGCCTCGCAGGGGAGAGGGATACGCAGTATTTT.

A single count supports this clonotype. This chain links TRBV11-2 with TRBJ1-4; maybe TRBD1 (5 bases). CDR1 is SGHAT and CDR2 is FQNNGV in the germline V gene. There are 16 residues in the CDR3. Deletions cut 4 bases from V and 4 bases from J, with 16 bases between. CDR3 amino acids: CASSSLRDLGNEKLFF. CDR3 in DNA: TGTGCCAGCAGCTCGCTACGGGACCTTGGTAATGAAAAACTGTTTTTT.

The rearrangement joins TRBV10-1 to TRBJ2-2, with TRBD2 identical over 8 bases. Germline V CDR1 and CDR2: WNHNN, SYGVQD (reference sequence). The CDR3 runs to 15 residues. Unmatched junction bases numbered 2, after V lost 5 bases and J lost 0 bases. The CDR3 loop is CASSIGGANTGELFF. The CDR3 nucleotides read TGCGCCAGCAGTATCGGGGGGGCGAACACCGGGGAGCTGTTTTTT.

This chain links TRBV12-3 or TRBV12-4 with TRBJ2-6; D gene ambiguous. The CDR3 is 16 amino acids. V lost 6 bases and J lost 3, with 15 bases in between. The DNA for the CDR3 is TGTGCCAGCAGGGGTTGGGCGCAATATGGGGCCAACGTCCTGACTTTC. This sequence encodes CASRGWAQYGANVLTF.

The genes are TRBV5-5 and TRBJ2-7; D remains ambiguous. The CDR3 loop spans 12 amino acids. V was shortened by 4 bases and J by 7 bases, with 12 bases between the two germline ends. Looked up from germline, CDR1 is SGHKS and CDR2 is YYEKEE (reference sequence). In DNA, the CDR3 is TGTGCCAGCAGCCACCCCCGGTATGAGCAGTACTTC. Residues: CASSHPRYEQYF.

The V gene is TRBV4-1, the J gene TRBJ1-2; D remains ambiguous. Per the germline V gene, CDR1 is MGHRA and CDR2 is YSYEKL. The CDR3 loop spans 14 amino acids. V lost 4 bases to trimming and J lost 8 bases, with 17 bases between them. For the CDR3, the DNA is TGCGCCAGCAGCCCCTCATCTGAACAACGAGGCTACACCTTC. Its translation: CASSPSSEQRGYTF.

The chain links TRBV6-1 to TRBJ1-1; TRBD1 is a possible D gene (5 bases). Germline loops: CDR1 MNHNS, CDR2 SASEGT. Trimming stripped 6 bases from V and 2 bases from J, with 19 bases between. The CDR3 runs 16 residues. The CDR3 nucleotides are TGTGCCAGCAGGGACGGGGCGGGAACGGGAAACACTGAAGCTTTCTTT. It specifies CASRDGAGTGNTEAFF.

The chain has TRBV7-2 and TRBJ1-1; no reliable D call. Germline CDR1 SGHTA, CDR2 FQGNSA. The length of the CDR3 is 13 residues. V lost 4 bases and J 5 bases, leaving 11 bases between the germline ends. The chain's CDR3 is CASSSRSATEAFF. The CDR3 DNA reads as TGTGCCAGCAGCTCCCGATCGGCAACTGAAGCTTTCTTT.

The chain carries TRBV6-2 or TRBV6-3 and TRBJ2-7; 8 positions match TRBD2. J lost 3 bases, V lost 7 bases, and 11 bases had no gene match. The CDR3 consists of 15 residues. CDR1 and CDR2 (germline): MNHEY, SVGEGT. The CDR3 reads CASTTTRGAVYEQYF. CDR3 DNA sequence: TGTGCCAGCACCACCACGCGGGGGGCGGTCTACGAGCAGTACTTC.

This clonotype has a count of ten or more. V is TRBV5-1 and J is TRBJ2-2; weak D call: TRBD1 (6 bases). CDR1 is SGHRS and CDR2 is YFSETQ in the germline V gene. Trimming shortened V by 0 bases and J by 3 bases, and 12 bases separated the two germline ends. The CDR3 consists of 16 residues. The CDR3 DNA reads as TGCGCCAGCAGCTTGGCCGGGCAGGGGTACACCGGGGAGCTGTTTTTT. This sequence encodes CASSLAGQGYTGELFF.

The genes are TRBV7-8 and TRBJ2-1, with 13 bases matching TRBD2. Germline-derived CDR1 and CDR2 are SGHVS and FQNEAQ. The V segment lost 3 bases and the J segment 2 bases; nucleotides outside the gene matches: 4. CDR3 length: 17 amino acids. The CDR3: CASSLRLAGGAYNEQFF. As DNA, the CDR3 is TGTGCCAGCAGCTTGAGACTAGCGGGAGGAGCCTACAATGAGCAGTTCTTC.

This chain uses TRBV5-6 with TRBJ2-2; D is ambiguous. The germline V and J ends were trimmed by 2 bases and 3 bases, with 14 bases remaining between them. This CDR3 region has 16 residues. CDR1 and CDR2 (germline): SGHDT, YYEEEE. CDR3 amino acids: CASSFGYGIDTGELFF. CDR3 nucleotides: TGTGCCAGCAGCTTCGGGTATGGGATCGACACCGGGGAGCTGTTTTTT.

The CDR3 loop is CSASSGRVVDTQYF. The CDR3 DNA reads TGCAGTGCTAGTAGCGGGAGGGTCGTAGATACGCAGTATTTT. The J gene is TRBJ2-3, the V gene TRBV20-1; the match to TRBD2 covers 11 bases. V lost 3 bases to trimming and J lost 5 bases; unmatched junction nucleotides: 4. This CDR3 has 14 amino acids. Germline-derived CDR1 and CDR2 are DFQATT and SNEGSKA (reference sequence).

This clonotype showed up many times. This chain connects TRBV11-2 to TRBJ1-1, with D unclear. CDR3 length: 14 residues. Trimming stripped 0 bases from V and 6 bases from J, with 11 bases between. Germline CDR1 reads SGHAT; CDR2 reads FQNNGV. This CDR3 reads CASSLDPGLAEAFF. In DNA, the CDR3 is TGTGCCAGCAGCTTAGACCCGGGGTTGGCTGAAGCTTTCTTT. Full variable domain (remainder filled in from reference TRBV11-2 and TRBJ1-1): EAGVAQSPRYKIIEKRQSVAFWCNPISGHATLYWYQQILGQGPKLLIQFQNNGVVDDSQLPKDRFSAERLKGVDSTLKIQPAKLEDSAVYLCASSLDPGLAEAFFGQGTRLTVV.